This record covers a single TCR beta chain. This sample is part of a study of beta chain features in type 1 diabetes. V was clipped by 4 bases and J by 3 bases, with 9 bases between them. Germline assignment: CDR1 MGHRA and CDR2 YSYEKL. The CDR3 has 13 residues. Reverse transcription of all isolated RNA meant that expressed TCRB transcripts were sequenced. Using immunoSEQ multiplex PCR, the repertoire was profiled, and TCRdb retains in-frame clones only, with some absent. The sample consists of around 240,000 clones, 55% to 70% of them appearing once. The sequenced material came from naive CD4+ T cells from blood. This receptor was obtained from a man under 40 in good health. This chain connects TRBV4-1 to TRBJ2-5; TRBD2 might be the D (5 bases). CDR3 coding DNA: TGCGCCAGCAGCCTCGGACTCAAAGAGACCCAGTACTTC. It specifies CASSLGLKETQYF.